These 21 T cell receptor beta chains came from one sample sequenced in a study of graft-versus-host responses after intestinal transplantation. Here immunoSEQ multiplex PCR was the method, and the copy in TCRdb shows in-frame clones only, minus some. The data show fewer than 90,000 clones, less than 95% seen once. Their cognate antigens are unknown. The sequences come from unstimulated CD4+ T cells sorted from spleen or lymph node cells, collected before transplant. These receptors were taken from a human donor who was the organ donor for an intestinal transplant.

This clone was seen a handful of times. The CDR3 reads CASSLDPGADTQYF. The CDR3 nucleotides are TGTGCCAGCAGCTTAGACCCAGGAGCAGATACGCAGTATTTT. The chain is built from TRBV11-1 and TRBJ2-3; D remains ambiguous. The CDR3 has 14 residues. Germline V gives CDR1 SGHAT, CDR2 FQDESV (reference sequence). Trimming pared 1 base from V and 4 bases from J, leaving 9 bases between.

This chain uses TRBV5-1 with TRBJ2-1, with TRBD2 as a possible D gene (6 bases). Trimming removed 0 bases from V and 3 bases from J, with 10 bases in between. The germline V gene encodes CDR1 SGHRS and CDR2 YFSETQ. The CDR3 length is 15 residues. Here the CDR3 reads CASSLAGGVYNEQFF. In DNA form, the CDR3 reads TGCGCCAGCAGCTTGGCCGGGGGAGTCTACAATGAGCAGTTCTTC.

The chain has TRBV6-4 and TRBJ2-3; D gene unclear. Germline CDR1 MRHNA, CDR2 SNTAGT. The CDR3 runs 15 residues. V was pared by 2 bases and J by 0 bases, with 9 bases between. This chain's CDR3 is CASSDSITSTDTQYF. The CDR3 nucleotides are TGTGCCAGCAGTGACAGTATTACCAGCACAGATACGCAGTATTTT.

This clone was seen only once. The chain is built from TRBV28 and TRBJ2-7; 7 bases agree with TRBD2. The CDR3 is made up of 16 amino acids. With 7 bases clipped from V and 6 bases from J, the junction kept 18 bases outside the gene matches. CDR1 and CDR2 from the germline V gene are MDHEN and SYDVKM. The CDR3 sequence is CASNTKAGEREGEQYF. The CDR3 nucleotides are TGTGCCAGCAACACTAAGGCGGGGGAGAGAGAAGGCGAGCAGTACTTC. The full variable domain, in which reference TRBV28 and TRBJ2-7 provide the parts outside the CDR3, is DVKVTQSSRYLVKRTGEKVFLECVQDMDHENMFWYRQDPGLGLRLIYFSYDVKMKEKGDIPEGYSVSREKKERFSLILESASTNQTSMYLCASNTKAGEREGEQYFGPGTRLTVT.

The chain links TRBV5-1 to TRBJ2-3; D gene uncertain. Germline lookup yields CDR1 SGHRS and CDR2 YFSETQ. V dropped 5 bases and J dropped 0 bases, with 4 bases sitting between them. CDR3 length: 12 residues. In DNA form, the CDR3 reads TGCGCCAGCAGGGACAGCACAGATACGCAGTATTTT. This translates into CASRDSTDTQYF. The variable domain in full, completed from reference TRBV5-1 and TRBJ2-3, reads KAGVTQTPRYLIKTRGQQVTLSCSPISGHRSVSWYQQTPGQGLQFLFEYFSETQRNKGNFPGRFSGRQFSNSRSEMNVSTLELGDSALYLCASRDSTDTQYFGPGTRLTVL.

The genes are TRBV10-3 and TRBJ1-2, with 12 bases aligning to TRBD1. The CDR3 is 15 amino acids. V lost 2 bases and J lost 6; bases outside the gene matches: 4. Germline V gene sequence: CDR1 ENHRY, CDR2 SYGVKD. Here the CDR3 reads CAISERGQGAHGYTF. CDR3 bases: TGTGCCATCAGTGAGAGGGGACAGGGGGCGCATGGCTACACCTTC.

The chain joins TRBV14 to TRBJ1-4; D is unresolved. The CDR3 spans 13 residues. CDR1 and CDR2 from the germline V gene are SGHDN and FVKESK. Trimming left V 2 bases short and J 4 bases short, with 5 bases between. CDR3: CASSQQLNEKLFF. The CDR3 DNA reads as TGTGCCAGCAGCCAACAACTTAATGAAAAACTGTTTTTT.

As concerns this clone: Other DNA sequences of this sample code for an identical CDR3. The gene calls are TRBV5-1 and TRBJ2-5; D tentatively reads TRBD1 or TRBD2 (7 bases each). Germline V lookup: CDR1 SGHRS, CDR2 YFSETQ. This CDR3 contains 15 residues. The V and J ends lost 0 bases and 5 bases respectively, with 14 bases between them. The CDR3 sequence is CASSLGQGGWETQYF. The CDR3 DNA reads as TGCGCCAGCAGCTTGGGCCAGGGGGGGTGGGAGACCCAGTACTTC.

Regarding this clone: At one end the junction does not follow the germline gene, possibly because of a read error. The chain carries TRBV10-3 and TRBJ1-1; D is perhaps TRBD1 (6 bases). This CDR3 has 12 residues. Germline V gene sequence: CDR1 ENHRY, CDR2 SYGVKD. The CDR3 region is CAISEGGRMARF. The CDR3 DNA sequence: TGTGCCATCAGCGAAGGGGGACGGATGGCTCGATTT.

This chain connects TRBV2 to TRBJ1-1; TRBD1 aligns across 8 bases. Germline CDR1 is SNHLY and CDR2 is FYNNEI. With 3 bases clipped from V and 4 bases from J, the junction kept 1 base outside the gene matches. The CDR3 totals 13 residues. CDR3 nucleotide sequence: TGTGCCAGCAGTGACAGGGGGCTCACTGAAGCTTTCTTT. Translated: CASSDRGLTEAFF.

The chain joins TRBV10-3 to TRBJ1-4; 7 positions match TRBD1. J was trimmed by 7 bases and V by 6 bases; bases with no gene match: 8. Germline-derived CDR1 and CDR2 are ENHRY and SYGVKD. This CDR3 has 14 residues. The CDR3 spells CAIRQGGSSEKLFF. In nucleotides, the CDR3 is TGTGCCATCAGACAAGGGGGCTCATCTGAAAAACTGTTTTTT.

This chain uses TRBV9 with TRBJ2-7; D uncertain. V was trimmed by 1 base and J by 2 bases, leaving 13 bases between them. The germline V gene has CDR1 SGDLS and CDR2 YYNGEE. The CDR3 runs 15 residues. The CDR3 nucleotides read TGTGCCAGCAGCGTACATTGGGATTCAACCTACGAGCAGTACTTC. Amino acids: CASSVHWDSTYEQYF.

The chain recombines TRBV7-3 with TRBJ2-2; D gene uncertain. Germline V gene sequence: CDR1 SGHTA, CDR2 FQGTGA. The germline V and J ends were trimmed by 1 base and 4 bases, with 4 bases remaining between them. CDR3 length equals 13 residues. The DNA for the CDR3 is TGTGCCAGCAGCTTAATAACCACCGGGGAGCTGTTTTTT. It yields the protein CASSLITTGELFF.

The rearrangement joins TRBV9 to TRBJ1-4, with a tentative D call TRBD1 (6 bases). This CDR3 contains 14 residues. Trimming left V 0 bases short and J 7 bases short, with 10 bases between. From germline, CDR1 is SGDLS and CDR2 YYNGEE. In DNA form, the CDR3 reads TGTGCCAGCAGCGTAGCCCCAGGGGTTGAAAAACTGTTTTTT. Its translation: CASSVAPGVEKLFF.

The V gene is TRBV11-3, the J gene TRBJ1-1; D possibly corresponds to TRBD1 (6 bases). Germline V lookup: CDR1 SGHNT, CDR2 YENEEA. The CDR3 is made up of 15 amino acids. Trimming cost V 1 base and J 3 bases, with 12 bases left between them. The CDR3 DNA follows: TGTGCCAGCAGCTTAGTATCGGGGGGCCACACTGAAGCTTTCTTT. This translates into CASSLVSGGHTEAFF.

The chain is built from TRBV9 and TRBJ2-1; TRBD2 matches 10 bases. Unmatched junction bases numbered 13, after V lost 0 bases and J lost 4 bases. The CDR3 covers 19 residues. Germline V gene sequence: CDR1 SGDLS, CDR2 YYNGEE. CDR3 nucleotide sequence: TGTGCCAGCAGCGTAGCTACTAGCGGGGTCCGGGCGCAGTACAATGAGCAGTTCTTC. It translates to CASSVATSGVRAQYNEQFF. The variable domain in full, with the rest retrieved from reference TRBV9 and TRBJ2-1, is DSGVTQTPKHLITATGQRVTLRCSPRSGDLSVYWYQQSLDQGLQFLIQYYNGEERAKGNILERFSAQQFPDLHSELNLSSLELGDSALYFCASSVATSGVRAQYNEQFFGPGTRLTVL.

This clone showed up just once. The gene calls are TRBV2 and TRBJ1-2; D is possibly TRBD1 (5 bases). In germline, CDR1 is SNHLY, CDR2 FYNNEI. The length of the CDR3 is 14 residues. Trimming left V 7 bases short and J 2 bases short, with 14 bases between. For the CDR3, the DNA is TGTGCCAGCACCCCCCGGGGGTCCAACTATGGCTACACCTTC. Amino acids: CASTPRGSNYGYTF.

This clone was seen a handful of times. This chain joins TRBV28 and TRBJ1-3; D not resolved. The V end lost 3 bases, the J end lost 0 bases, and 6 bases lay between the germline ends. Germline-derived CDR1 and CDR2 are MDHEN and SYDVKM. The CDR3 consists of 14 residues. In DNA form, the CDR3 reads TGTGCCAGCAGTTTGAGGAGCTCTGGAAACACCATATATTTT. Protein product: CASSLRSSGNTIYF.

The J gene is TRBJ1-1, the V gene TRBV6-4, with TRBD1 as a possible D gene (5 bases). This CDR3 contains 11 residues. V was cut by 9 bases and J by 10 bases, with 15 bases left in between. CDR1 and CDR2 from the germline V gene are MRHNA and SNTAGT. The CDR3 is CARPRGLGAFF. The DNA of the CDR3 is TGTGCCAGGCCGAGGGGATTGGGAGCTTTCTTT.

The chain is built from TRBV5-1 and TRBJ1-4; D perhaps matches TRBD1 (5 bases). The CDR3 is made up of 16 amino acids. Deletions cut 2 bases from V and 5 bases from J, with 16 bases between. Germline values: CDR1 SGHRS, CDR2 YFSETQ. The CDR3 coding sequence is TGCGCCAGCAGCTTAGTTTTCGACAGCAAAAATGAAAAACTGTTTTTT. This gives the protein CASSLVFDSKNEKLFF.

In the case of this clone: The sample holds other DNA sequences that translate to the same CDR3. V usage is TRBV7-2 and J usage is TRBJ2-1; 10 bases match TRBD2. Germline V gene lookup returns CDR1 SGHTA and CDR2 FQGNSA. The CDR3 length is 14 residues. Trimming removed 5 bases from V and 7 bases from J; junction bases left unmatched: 5. The CDR3 DNA reads TGTGCCAGCAGCGGGCGGACTAGCGGTAATGAGCAGTTCTTC. Translation gives CASSGRTSGNEQFF.